These 15 T cell receptor beta chains were sequenced from one sample in a study of shared clonotypes between healthy human individuals. Sequencing was performed with immunoSEQ multiplex PCR; in TCRdb, only in-frame clones are kept and a portion is missing. This sample has a few million clones, with approximately 90% found just once. Sequencing input: naive CD4+ T cells from PBMCs. The subset: CD45RA+ positively selected. The source is a man between 18 and 35 years old in good health. Some clones in this sample may be carry-over from other donors' samples.

The chain carries TRBV7-2 and TRBJ1-1; perhaps TRBD1 as D (5 bases). The CDR3 has 14 amino acids. Between the trimmed V and J ends, which lost 5 bases and 0 bases, there was a span of 10 bases. From germline, CDR1 is SGHTA and CDR2 FQGNSA. The CDR3 bases are TGTGCCAGCAGCCGGGGGACCTTGAACACTGAAGCTTTCTTT. Protein: CASSRGTLNTEAFF.

In its sample, this clone was seen once. The chain links TRBV2 to TRBJ2-1; D gene uncertain. Germline CDR1 and CDR2: SNHLY and FYNNEI. V gave up 0 bases and J gave up 0 bases, with 9 bases separating them. The CDR3 runs 16 residues. The CDR3 loop reads CASSEALGGSYNEQFF. In nucleotides, the CDR3 is TGTGCCAGCAGTGAAGCGCTTGGCGGCTCCTACAATGAGCAGTTCTTC.

V usage is TRBV29-1 and J usage is TRBJ2-7; TRBD2 matches 9 bases. The CDR3 loop spans 13 amino acids. The junction had 5 bases not matched to a gene; V was cut back by 6 bases and J by 2 bases. Germline assignment: CDR1 SQVTM and CDR2 ANQGSEA. In nucleotides, the CDR3 is TGCAGCGTGGGTCCTAGCGGGGCCTACGAGCAGTACTTC. Residues: CSVGPSGAYEQYF.

This clone showed up just once. The chain links TRBV19 to TRBJ1-2; no clear D. CDR1 and CDR2 from the germline V gene are LNHDA and SQIVND (reference sequence). CDR3 length: 15 amino acids. Trimming cost V 7 bases and J 0 bases, with 15 bases left between them. The CDR3 loop is CASIRNRESNYGYTF. CDR3 coding DNA: TGTGCCAGTATACGGAATAGGGAATCTAACTATGGCTACACCTTC.

This sequence joins TRBV9 and TRBJ2-1, with TRBD2 matching 14 bases. From germline, CDR1 is SGDLS and CDR2 YYNGEE. Unmatched junction bases numbered 9, after V lost 4 bases and J lost 3 bases. CDR3 length equals 18 residues. The DNA for the CDR3 is TGTGCCAGCAGCCGGGGACTAGCGGGAGAATTCCTCTACAATGAGCAGTTCTTC. This translates into CASSRGLAGEFLYNEQFF.

With respect to this clone: Distinct nucleotide sequences in the sample also encode this CDR3. The rearrangement joins TRBV5-1 to TRBJ2-5, with a possible D match to TRBD1 (6 bases). The CDR3 extends over 14 amino acids. Germline V gene sequence: CDR1 SGHRS, CDR2 YFSETQ. V was clipped by 3 bases and J by 2 bases, with 11 bases between them. CDR3 DNA sequence: TGCGCCAGCAGCTCCGGACAGATTCAAGAGACCCAGTACTTC. The encoded protein is CASSSGQIQETQYF.

This rearrangement joins TRBV5-4 to TRBJ2-5, with D perhaps matching TRBD1 or TRBD2 (6 bases each). Trimming cost V 4 bases and J 5 bases, with 9 bases left between them. The germline CDR1 and CDR2 sequences are SGHNT and YYREEE (reference sequence). The CDR3 has 12 residues. The CDR3 DNA follows: TGTGCCAGCAGCAAAGGGGGGGAGACCCAGTACTTC. The encoded protein is CASSKGGETQYF.

V usage is TRBV6-5 and J usage is TRBJ1-1; 7 bases are a match to TRBD1. This CDR3 contains 14 residues. Trimming cost V 4 bases and J 2 bases; bases outside gene matches: 4. Germline-derived CDR1 and CDR2 are MNHEY and SVGAGI. The CDR3: CASSSGTENTEAFF. The CDR3 DNA reads TGTGCCAGCAGTTCCGGGACAGAAAACACTGAAGCTTTCTTT.

V and J are TRBV4-2 and TRBJ1-2; D gene uncertain. CDR1 and CDR2 from the germline V gene are LGHNA and YNFKEQ. V was cut by 6 bases and J by 4 bases, with 9 bases left in between. The CDR3 loop spans 12 amino acids. CDR3 amino acids: CASRDDIYGYTF. The CDR3, as DNA: TGTGCCAGCAGGGATGACATCTATGGCTACACCTTC.

The CDR3 loop is CASSQDEQGPLNTEAFF. CDR3 nucleotide sequence: TGTGCCAGCAGCCAAGATGAACAGGGACCATTGAACACTGAAGCTTTCTTT. This chain uses TRBV14 with TRBJ1-1, with D tentatively TRBD1 (6 bases). V lost 0 bases and J 0 bases, leaving 14 bases between the germline ends. Germline V gene lookup returns CDR1 SGHDN and CDR2 FVKESK. The CDR3 sequence is 17 residues long.

The CDR3 reads CASSPGSAETQYF. The CDR3 DNA is TGTGCCAGCAGCCCAGGGTCGGCTGAGACCCAGTACTTC. V and J are TRBV7-6 and TRBJ2-5, with a weak D call TRBD1 (5 bases). Trimming left V 5 bases short and J 5 bases short, with 12 bases between. There are 13 residues in the CDR3. The germline CDR1 and CDR2 sequences are SGHVS and FNYEAQ.

J is TRBJ2-7 and V is TRBV4-1; the match to TRBD2 covers 8 bases. J lost 1 base, V lost 2 bases, and 10 bases had no gene match. The germline V gene encodes CDR1 MGHRA and CDR2 YSYEKL. CDR3 length: 17 amino acids. The CDR3 region is CASSQTHRTSLSYEQYF. The CDR3 DNA follows: TGCGCCAGCAGCCAAACCCACCGGACTAGCCTTTCCTACGAGCAGTACTTC.

This clone was seen once. J is TRBJ1-4 and V is TRBV9; D possibly corresponds to TRBD1 (5 bases). The V end lost 0 bases, the J end lost 0 bases, and 9 bases lay between the germline ends. Germline loops: CDR1 SGDLS, CDR2 YYNGEE. The CDR3 consists of 16 residues. The CDR3 sequence: CASSVGGLSTNEKLFF. CDR3 coding DNA: TGTGCCAGCAGCGTAGGGGGACTCTCAACTAATGAAAAACTGTTTTTT.

V usage is TRBV20-1 and J usage is TRBJ2-1; D uncertain. The ends were cut back, 3 bases at V and 10 bases at J, with 7 bases in the middle. Germline V CDR1 and CDR2: DFQATT, SNEGSKA (reference sequence). The CDR3 consists of 10 residues. The CDR3 DNA is TGCAGTGCTAGTTTTCGGGAGCAGTTCTTC. It yields the protein CSASFREQFF.

The chain is built from TRBV11-2 and TRBJ1-1; D call uncertain. In germline, CDR1 is SGHAT, CDR2 FQNNGV. V was pared by 0 bases and J by 10 bases, with 12 bases between. CDR3 length: 13 residues. CDR3 DNA sequence: TGTGCCAGCAGCTTAGATCTAGTCGGGAGAGCTTTCTTT. It yields the protein CASSLDLVGRAFF.